These T cell receptor beta chains were read from a single sample in a study of cytomegalovirus exposure and HLA in healthy donors. Profiled with immunoSEQ multiplex PCR; TCRdb holds only in-frame clones, not every one. The table has 160,000 or so clones, about 72% seen once. The sequenced sample was PBMCs. The receptors stem from a male donor in good health and CMV-seronegative. Each CDR3 is given with its conserved first and last residue. Each record gives: J gene, V gene, D gene, clone size, CDR3 DNA, CDR3 protein. D genes are given only for firm matches. Size is stated for part of the rows, as once, few or many counts, or as a class when the clone is expanded.

j_gene: TRBJ2-2; v_gene: TRBV25-1; d_gene: TRBD1; abundance: .; CDR3nt: TGTGCCAGTAGGACAGGGGCGAACACCGGGGAGCTGTTTTTT; CDR3aa: CASRTGANTGELFF
j_gene: TRBJ1-1; v_gene: TRBV7-3; d_gene: .; abundance: .; CDR3nt: TGTGCCAGCAGCTTGGGACAAGGGAACACTGAAGCTTTCTTT; CDR3aa: CASSLGQGNTEAFF
j_gene: TRBJ2-1; v_gene: TRBV6-6; d_gene: TRBD2; abundance: .; CDR3nt: TGTGCCAGCAGTCCCGGGACTAGCCGCTTCAATGAGCAGTTCTTC; CDR3aa: CASSPGTSRFNEQFF
j_gene: TRBJ1-2; v_gene: TRBV28; d_gene: .; abundance: .; CDR3nt: TGTGCCAGCAGTTCCCCCGCGGGGGCGAGCTATGGCTACACCTTC; CDR3aa: CASSSPAGASYGYTF
j_gene: TRBJ2-5; v_gene: TRBV15; d_gene: TRBD1; abundance: .; CDR3nt: TGTGCCACCAGCAGAGCCAACAGGGGGGAGACCCAGTACTTC; CDR3aa: CATSRANRGETQYF
j_gene: TRBJ2-3; v_gene: TRBV9; d_gene: TRBD2; abundance: .; CDR3nt: TGTGCCAGCAGCGCCGGGACTAGCGGCACAGATACGCAGTATTTT; CDR3aa: CASSAGTSGTDTQYF
j_gene: TRBJ2-1; v_gene: TRBV27; d_gene: .; abundance: .; CDR3nt: TGTGCCAGCAGTTTTGAGAGAGGCAATGAGCAGTTCTTC; CDR3aa: CASSFERGNEQFF
j_gene: TRBJ2-6; v_gene: TRBV28; d_gene: TRBD1; abundance: few; CDR3nt: TGTGCCAGCAAGGGGGCGACCTCTGGGGCCAACGTCCTGACTTTC; CDR3aa: CASKGATSGANVLTF
j_gene: TRBJ1-5; v_gene: TRBV25-1; d_gene: TRBD1; abundance: .; CDR3nt: TGTGCCACCTCAGGGGGGTGGCAGCCCCAGCATTTT; CDR3aa: CATSGGWQPQHF
j_gene: TRBJ2-5; v_gene: TRBV9; d_gene: .; abundance: few; CDR3nt: TGTGCCAGCAGCGTAGCGGCAGTCGGGGGCCAAGAGACCCAGTACTTC; CDR3aa: CASSVAAVGGQETQYF
j_gene: TRBJ1-2; v_gene: TRBV6-6; d_gene: .; abundance: .; CDR3nt: TGTGCCAGCAGTTACTCGAGTCCACAGTTTCTTGGCTACACCTTC; CDR3aa: CASSYSSPQFLGYTF
j_gene: TRBJ1-1; v_gene: TRBV7-9; d_gene: TRBD1; abundance: .; CDR3nt: TGTGCCAGCAGCTTAGGATCGGGGACAGCGAACACTGAAGCTTTCTTT; CDR3aa: CASSLGSGTANTEAFF
j_gene: TRBJ2-2; v_gene: TRBV28; d_gene: .; abundance: .; CDR3nt: TGTGCCAGCAGTTTAAGCGGACCGACCACCGGGGAGCTGTTTTTT; CDR3aa: CASSLSGPTTGELFF
j_gene: TRBJ2-7; v_gene: TRBV2; d_gene: .; abundance: once; CDR3nt: TGTGCCAGCAGTGATCAGGGTAGCTCCTACGAGCAGTACTTC; CDR3aa: CASSDQGSSYEQYF
j_gene: TRBJ2-5; v_gene: TRBV7-7; d_gene: .; abundance: .; CDR3nt: TGTGCCAGCAGCTCAGCGGGGAACCCAGGGGCCCAGTACTTC; CDR3aa: CASSSAGNPGAQYF
j_gene: TRBJ2-5; v_gene: TRBV7-9; d_gene: .; abundance: .; CDR3nt: TGTGCCAGCAGCCTTGGCGGCCGAGGAATCGAGACCCAGTACTTC; CDR3aa: CASSLGGRGIETQYF
j_gene: TRBJ2-7; v_gene: TRBV11-2; d_gene: TRBD1; abundance: .; CDR3nt: TGTGCCAGCAGCGCGTCCCGGGACAGGTTAGGAAGCTACGAGCAGTACTTC; CDR3aa: CASSASRDRLGSYEQYF
j_gene: TRBJ2-7; v_gene: TRBV5-1; d_gene: TRBD2; abundance: .; CDR3nt: TGCGCCAGCAGCAGGGAGCCGGGACTAGCGAAATACGAGCAGTACTTC; CDR3aa: CASSREPGLAKYEQYF
j_gene: TRBJ1-6; v_gene: TRBV7-9; d_gene: .; abundance: few; CDR3nt: TGTGCCAGCAGCTCTACAGGGACCTCCTATAATTCACCCCTCCACTTT; CDR3aa: CASSSTGTSYNSPLHF
j_gene: TRBJ1-4; v_gene: TRBV28; d_gene: .; abundance: .; CDR3nt: TGTGCCAGCAGTTTTCGGAGCTCAACTAATGAAAAACTGTTTTTT; CDR3aa: CASSFRSSTNEKLFF
j_gene: TRBJ1-1; v_gene: TRBV29-1; d_gene: .; abundance: .; CDR3nt: TGCAGCGCTGGGCAGGGCATCATGAACACTGAAGCTTTCTTT; CDR3aa: CSAGQGIMNTEAFF
j_gene: TRBJ2-1; v_gene: TRBV4-3; d_gene: TRBD2; abundance: .; CDR3nt: TGCGCCAGCAGCCTCGGACTAGTAAGCAATGAGCAGTTCTTC; CDR3aa: CASSLGLVSNEQFF
j_gene: TRBJ2-3; v_gene: TRBV2; d_gene: .; abundance: .; CDR3nt: TGTGCCAGCAGTGAAGTCCTCACGAGTACCGTTCAGTATTTT; CDR3aa: CASSEVLTSTVQYF
j_gene: TRBJ2-1; v_gene: TRBV4-2; d_gene: TRBD1; abundance: .; CDR3nt: TGTGCCAGCAGCCAAGATGGGGGACAGGGGAGAAATGAGCAGTTCTTC; CDR3aa: CASSQDGGQGRNEQFF
j_gene: TRBJ2-5; v_gene: TRBV19; d_gene: .; abundance: .; CDR3nt: TGTGCCAGTATCACTGGGAGGGAGACCCAGTACTTC; CDR3aa: CASITGRETQYF
j_gene: TRBJ2-7; v_gene: TRBV2; d_gene: TRBD2; abundance: .; CDR3nt: TGTGCCAGCAAGATCCCCGGGACTAGCGAACACGAGCAGTACTTC; CDR3aa: CASKIPGTSEHEQYF
j_gene: TRBJ1-5; v_gene: TRBV6-6; d_gene: TRBD1; abundance: .; CDR3nt: TGTGCCAGCATGGGACAGAGCAATCAGCCCCAGCATTTT; CDR3aa: CASMGQSNQPQHF
j_gene: TRBJ2-1; v_gene: TRBV30; d_gene: TRBD2; abundance: few; CDR3nt: TGTGCCTGGAGTCAGGGTGGGACTAGGCAGTTCTTC; CDR3aa: CAWSQGGTRQFF
j_gene: TRBJ2-6; v_gene: TRBV4-1; d_gene: .; abundance: .; CDR3nt: TGCGCCAGCAGCCAAGAAGGGGGACCACCCTCTGGGGCCAACGTCCTGACTTTC; CDR3aa: CASSQEGGPPSGANVLTF
j_gene: TRBJ2-6; v_gene: TRBV28; d_gene: TRBD1; abundance: .; CDR3nt: TGTGCCAGCACCCCAGGGGGATCTGGGGCCAACGTCCTGACTTTC; CDR3aa: CASTPGGSGANVLTF
j_gene: TRBJ2-7; v_gene: TRBV9; d_gene: TRBD2; abundance: .; CDR3nt: TGTGCCAGCAGCGTAGGCCTAGCGGGAGATGTCGAGCAGTACTTC; CDR3aa: CASSVGLAGDVEQYF
j_gene: TRBJ2-1; v_gene: TRBV2; d_gene: TRBD2; abundance: .; CDR3nt: TGTGCCAGCAGTGGAAGCGGGAGGGCCTACAATGAGCAGTTCTTC; CDR3aa: CASSGSGRAYNEQFF
j_gene: TRBJ1-1; v_gene: TRBV28; d_gene: .; abundance: .; CDR3nt: TGTGCCAGCAGTTTAACAGAGATCATTCTAAACACTGAAGCTTTCTTT; CDR3aa: CASSLTEIILNTEAFF
j_gene: TRBJ2-7; v_gene: TRBV2; d_gene: TRBD2; abundance: few; CDR3nt: TGTGCCAGCAGTGCGGCGGGGGGGGGCTACGAGCAGTACTTC; CDR3aa: CASSAAGGGYEQYF
j_gene: TRBJ2-3; v_gene: TRBV5-1; d_gene: .; abundance: .; CDR3nt: TGCGCCAGCAGCTTGCGGGGTATGGGCACAGATACGCAGTATTTT; CDR3aa: CASSLRGMGTDTQYF
j_gene: TRBJ2-5; v_gene: TRBV2; d_gene: TRBD1; abundance: once; CDR3nt: TGTGCCAGCACCGTCGGACAGGGGACGTCCCAGTACTTC; CDR3aa: CASTVGQGTSQYF
j_gene: TRBJ1-5; v_gene: TRBV19; d_gene: .; abundance: .; CDR3nt: TGTGCCAGTAGTGCGGGACAGCCCCAGCATTTT; CDR3aa: CASSAGQPQHF
j_gene: TRBJ1-1; v_gene: TRBV19; d_gene: TRBD1; abundance: .; CDR3nt: TGTGCCAGTAGGGAGGGCCCCGGGACAGTGACTGAAGCTTTCTTT; CDR3aa: CASREGPGTVTEAFF
j_gene: TRBJ2-6; v_gene: TRBV5-6; d_gene: .; abundance: .; CDR3nt: TGTGCCAGCAGCGGATCAGGGGCTGGGGCCAACGTCCTGACTTTC; CDR3aa: CASSGSGAGANVLTF
j_gene: TRBJ1-1; v_gene: TRBV6-6; d_gene: .; abundance: .; CDR3nt: TGTGCCAGCAGCCATGGTCAGGCCACTGAAGCTTTCTTT; CDR3aa: CASSHGQATEAFF
j_gene: TRBJ2-3; v_gene: TRBV4-3; d_gene: .; abundance: .; CDR3nt: TGCGCCAGCAGCCAAGTTTCTAGTGGGTCGAGCACAGATACGCAGTATTTT; CDR3aa: CASSQVSSGSSTDTQYF
j_gene: TRBJ1-5; v_gene: TRBV2; d_gene: .; abundance: .; CDR3nt: TGTGCCAGCAGTGAACAGGGGATTAATCAGCCCCAGCATTTT; CDR3aa: CASSEQGINQPQHF
j_gene: TRBJ2-1; v_gene: TRBV4-3; d_gene: .; abundance: .; CDR3nt: TGCGCCAGCAGCCAAGGGCCTAGCAGTCGGAATGAGCAGTTCTTC; CDR3aa: CASSQGPSSRNEQFF
j_gene: TRBJ2-7; v_gene: TRBV7-9; d_gene: TRBD2; abundance: .; CDR3nt: TGTTCCAGCAGTCATCGACTAGCGGGATATACCTCCTACGAGCAGTACTTC; CDR3aa: CSSSHRLAGYTSYEQYF
j_gene: TRBJ2-3; v_gene: TRBV6-6; d_gene: TRBD2; abundance: .; CDR3nt: TGTGCCAGCAGTTCGGCTAGCGGGAGTAGGACAGATACGCAGTATTTT; CDR3aa: CASSSASGSRTDTQYF
j_gene: TRBJ2-1; v_gene: TRBV6-6; d_gene: TRBD2; abundance: .; CDR3nt: TGTGCCAGCAGTTACCCGACTAGCGGGGCCTACAATGAGCAGTTCTTC; CDR3aa: CASSYPTSGAYNEQFF
j_gene: TRBJ1-5; v_gene: TRBV7-6; d_gene: .; abundance: .; CDR3nt: TGTGCCAGCAGCTTAGGAGAGGGTCAGCCCCAGCATTTT; CDR3aa: CASSLGEGQPQHF
j_gene: TRBJ1-4; v_gene: TRBV2; d_gene: .; abundance: .; CDR3nt: TGTGCCAGCAGCCGAACAGGGAAAAATGAAAAACTGTTTTTT; CDR3aa: CASSRTGKNEKLFF
j_gene: TRBJ1-2; v_gene: TRBV10-3; d_gene: .; abundance: .; CDR3nt: TGTGCCATCAGTGACAGGGGCGGCTATGGCTACACCTTC; CDR3aa: CAISDRGGYGYTF
j_gene: TRBJ1-1; v_gene: TRBV14; d_gene: .; abundance: .; CDR3nt: TGTGCCAGCAGCCGAGGCGGGGGGCAAACTGAAGCTTTCTTT; CDR3aa: CASSRGGGQTEAFF
j_gene: TRBJ2-7; v_gene: TRBV7-2; d_gene: .; abundance: .; CDR3nt: TGTGCCAGCAGCCCGGGGGTCGGGGGATCCTACGAGCAGTACTTC; CDR3aa: CASSPGVGGSYEQYF
j_gene: TRBJ2-7; v_gene: TRBV27; d_gene: TRBD2; abundance: .; CDR3nt: TGTGCCAGCAGGACTAGCGGGGGGGGCGAGCAGTACTTC; CDR3aa: CASRTSGGGEQYF
j_gene: TRBJ2-7; v_gene: TRBV5-4; d_gene: TRBD1; abundance: .; CDR3nt: TGTGCCAGCAGCTTGGAGGGACAGGGGGCCCACGAGCAGTACTTC; CDR3aa: CASSLEGQGAHEQYF
j_gene: TRBJ1-5; v_gene: TRBV5-8; d_gene: .; abundance: .; CDR3nt: TGTGCCAGCAGCCGGGGCAATCAGCCCCAGCATTTT; CDR3aa: CASSRGNQPQHF
j_gene: TRBJ2-2; v_gene: TRBV28; d_gene: .; abundance: .; CDR3nt: TGTGCCAGTCTAGGGGCCGGGGAGCTGTTTTTT; CDR3aa: CASLGAGELFF